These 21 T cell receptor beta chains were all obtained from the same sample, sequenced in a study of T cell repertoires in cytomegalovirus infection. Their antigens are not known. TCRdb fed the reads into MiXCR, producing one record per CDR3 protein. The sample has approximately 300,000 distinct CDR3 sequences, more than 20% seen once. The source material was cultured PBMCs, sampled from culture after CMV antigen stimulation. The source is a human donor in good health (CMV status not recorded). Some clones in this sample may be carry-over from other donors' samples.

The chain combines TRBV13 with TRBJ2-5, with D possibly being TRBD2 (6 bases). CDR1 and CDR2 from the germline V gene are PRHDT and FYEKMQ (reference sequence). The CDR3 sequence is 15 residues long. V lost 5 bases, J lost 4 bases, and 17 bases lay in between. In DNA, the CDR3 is TGTGCCAGCAGCGGCATGACGGGAGTAGGAGAGACCCAGTACTTC. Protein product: CASSGMTGVGETQYF.

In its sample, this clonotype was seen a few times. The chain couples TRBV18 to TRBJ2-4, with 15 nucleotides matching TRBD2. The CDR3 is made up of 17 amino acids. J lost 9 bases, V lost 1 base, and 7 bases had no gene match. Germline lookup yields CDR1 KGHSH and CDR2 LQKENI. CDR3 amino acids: CASSPRGLAGGVSIQYF. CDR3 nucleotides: TGTGCCAGCTCACCACGGGGACTAGCGGGAGGCGTTAGCATTCAGTACTTC.

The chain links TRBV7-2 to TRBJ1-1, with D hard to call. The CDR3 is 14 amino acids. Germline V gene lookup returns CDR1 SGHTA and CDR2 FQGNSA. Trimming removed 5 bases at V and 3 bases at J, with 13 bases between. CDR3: CASSKDQWDTEAFF. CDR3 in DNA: TGTGCCAGCAGCAAAGACCAGTGGGACACTGAAGCTTTCTTT.

The CDR3 nucleotides read TGTGCCAGCGCCTCTACCTCGCAGACCCAGTACTTC. Encoded protein: CASASTSQTQYF. The V gene is TRBV7-9, the J gene TRBJ2-5, with D uncertain. The CDR3 loop spans 12 amino acids. Trimming removed 8 bases at V and 6 bases at J, with 13 bases between. Germline CDR1 reads SEHNR; CDR2 reads FQNEAQ (reference sequence).

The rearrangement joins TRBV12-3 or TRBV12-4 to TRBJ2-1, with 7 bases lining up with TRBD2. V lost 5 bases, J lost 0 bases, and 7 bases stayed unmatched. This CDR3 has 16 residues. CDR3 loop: CASSPGGSFSYNEQFF. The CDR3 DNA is TGTGCCAGCAGTCCCGGCGGGAGTTTCTCCTACAATGAGCAGTTCTTC.

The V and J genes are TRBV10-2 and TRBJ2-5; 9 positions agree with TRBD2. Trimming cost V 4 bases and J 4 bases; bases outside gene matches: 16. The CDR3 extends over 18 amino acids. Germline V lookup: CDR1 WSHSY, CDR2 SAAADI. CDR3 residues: CASSGLSLAGRRAETQYF. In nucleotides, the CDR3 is TGCGCCAGCAGTGGGTTGTCGCTAGCGGGAAGGAGAGCAGAGACCCAGTACTTC.

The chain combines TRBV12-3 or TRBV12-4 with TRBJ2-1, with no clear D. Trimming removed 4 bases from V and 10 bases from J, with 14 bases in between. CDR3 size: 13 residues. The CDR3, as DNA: TGTGCCAGCAGTTACGGATCGGAGTGGGAGCAGTTCTTC. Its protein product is CASSYGSEWEQFF.

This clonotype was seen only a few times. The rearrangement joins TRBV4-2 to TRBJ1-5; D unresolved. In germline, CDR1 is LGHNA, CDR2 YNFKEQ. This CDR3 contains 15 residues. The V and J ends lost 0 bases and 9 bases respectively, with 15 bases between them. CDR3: CASSQDSDLVWPQHF. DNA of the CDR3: TGTGCCAGCAGCCAAGATTCGGACCTGGTCTGGCCCCAGCATTTT.

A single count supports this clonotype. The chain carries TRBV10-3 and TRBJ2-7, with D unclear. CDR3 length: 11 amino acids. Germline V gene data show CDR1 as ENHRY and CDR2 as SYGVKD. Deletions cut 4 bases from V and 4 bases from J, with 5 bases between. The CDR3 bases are TGTGCCATCAGTGGAGGATACGAGCAGTACGTC. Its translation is CAISGGYEQYV.

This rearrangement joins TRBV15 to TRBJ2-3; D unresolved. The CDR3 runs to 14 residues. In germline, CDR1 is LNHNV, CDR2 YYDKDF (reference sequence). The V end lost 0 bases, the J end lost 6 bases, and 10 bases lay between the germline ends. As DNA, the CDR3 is TGTGCCACCAGCAGAGATAAGGGAAGGGATACGCAGTATTTT. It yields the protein CATSRDKGRDTQYF.

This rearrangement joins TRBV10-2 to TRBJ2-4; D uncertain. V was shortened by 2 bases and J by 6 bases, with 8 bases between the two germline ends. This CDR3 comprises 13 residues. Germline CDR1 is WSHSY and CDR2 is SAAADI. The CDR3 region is CASSEVARNIQYF. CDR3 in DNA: TGCGCCAGCAGTGAGGTGGCACGAAACATTCAGTACTTC.

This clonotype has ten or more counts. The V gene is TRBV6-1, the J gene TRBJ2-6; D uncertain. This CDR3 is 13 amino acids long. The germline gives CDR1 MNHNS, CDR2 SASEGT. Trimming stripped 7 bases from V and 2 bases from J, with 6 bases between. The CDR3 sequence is CASIGPGANVLTF. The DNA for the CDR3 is TGTGCCAGCATCGGGCCTGGGGCCAACGTCCTGACTTTC.

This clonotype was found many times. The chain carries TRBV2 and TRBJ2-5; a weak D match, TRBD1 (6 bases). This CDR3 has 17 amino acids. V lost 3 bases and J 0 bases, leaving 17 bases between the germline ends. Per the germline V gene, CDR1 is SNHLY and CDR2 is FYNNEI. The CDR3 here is CASSEGHSMRYQETQYF. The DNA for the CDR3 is TGTGCCAGCAGTGAGGGACACTCGATGCGGTACCAAGAGACCCAGTACTTC.

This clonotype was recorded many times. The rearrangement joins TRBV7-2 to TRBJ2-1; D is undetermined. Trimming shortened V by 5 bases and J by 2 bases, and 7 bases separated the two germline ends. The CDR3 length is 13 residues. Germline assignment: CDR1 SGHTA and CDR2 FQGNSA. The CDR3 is CASSLNTYNEQFF. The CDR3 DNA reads TGTGCCAGCAGCCTCAACACCTACAATGAGCAGTTCTTC.

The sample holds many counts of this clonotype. The CDR3 coding sequence is TGTGCCAGCAGCTTACTAGGCGGTCGGGAGACCCAGTACTTC. It codes for CASSLLGGRETQYF. The chain uses TRBV7-2 and TRBJ2-5; D gene unclear. CDR3 length equals 14 residues. Per germline, CDR1 SGHTA and CDR2 FQGNSA. Trimming removed 2 bases from V and 5 bases from J, with 12 bases in between.

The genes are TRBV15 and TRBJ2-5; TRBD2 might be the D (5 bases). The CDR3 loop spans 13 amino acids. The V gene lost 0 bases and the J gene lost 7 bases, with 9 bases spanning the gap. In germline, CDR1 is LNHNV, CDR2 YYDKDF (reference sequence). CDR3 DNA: TGTGCCACCAGCAGAGATGAGGGTAGGACCCAGTACTTC. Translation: CATSRDEGRTQYF.

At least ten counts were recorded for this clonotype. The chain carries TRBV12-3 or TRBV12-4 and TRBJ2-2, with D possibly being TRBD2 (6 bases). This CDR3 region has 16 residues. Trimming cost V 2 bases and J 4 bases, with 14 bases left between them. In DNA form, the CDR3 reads TGTGCCAGCAGTTTAATCACGGGAGCGACCACCGGGGAGCTGTTTTTT. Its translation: CASSLITGATTGELFF.

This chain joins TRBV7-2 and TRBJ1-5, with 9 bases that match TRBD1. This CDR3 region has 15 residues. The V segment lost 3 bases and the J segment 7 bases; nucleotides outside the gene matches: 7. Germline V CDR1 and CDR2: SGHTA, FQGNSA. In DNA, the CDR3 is TGTGCCAGCAGCTTTCAGGACAGGGGTGAGCAGCCCCAGCATTTT. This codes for CASSFQDRGEQPQHF.

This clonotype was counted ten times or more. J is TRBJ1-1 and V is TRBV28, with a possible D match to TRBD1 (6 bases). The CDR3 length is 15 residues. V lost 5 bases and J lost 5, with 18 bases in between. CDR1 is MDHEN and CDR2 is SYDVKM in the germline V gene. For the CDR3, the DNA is TGTGCCAGCAGTGGGGGAGGGGGAGGAAAGACTGAAGCTTTCTTT. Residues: CASSGGGGGKTEAFF.

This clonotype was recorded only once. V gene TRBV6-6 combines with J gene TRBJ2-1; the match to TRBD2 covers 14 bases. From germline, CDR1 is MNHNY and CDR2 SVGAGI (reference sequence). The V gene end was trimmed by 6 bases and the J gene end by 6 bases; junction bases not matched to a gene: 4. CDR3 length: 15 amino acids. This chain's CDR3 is CASSETSGRANEQFF. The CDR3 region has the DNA TGTGCCAGCAGCGAGACTAGCGGGAGGGCCAATGAGCAGTTCTTC.

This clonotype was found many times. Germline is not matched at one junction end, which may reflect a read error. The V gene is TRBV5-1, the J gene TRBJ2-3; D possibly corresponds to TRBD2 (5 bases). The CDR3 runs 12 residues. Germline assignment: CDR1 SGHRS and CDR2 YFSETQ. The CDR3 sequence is CASSLEGDTQYF. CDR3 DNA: TGTGCCAGCAGCTTAGAGGGAGATACGCAGTATTTT.